This T cell receptor beta chain was observed in a study of blood T cell repertoires in COVID-19. Background on the study: Sources were T cells, B-cell-depleted T cells, or PBMCs; the material itself was cDNA or gDNA.

V lost 4 bases to trimming and J lost 0 bases, with 6 bases between them. The CDR3 covers 14 residues. Germline V CDR1 and CDR2: SNHLY, FYNNEI. TCRdb's copy holds only in-frame clones and misses some; the assay was immunoSEQ multiplex PCR. Counted here are over 85,000 clones, approximately 90% occurring once; the ten biggest clones make up more than 4.5%. The sequence came from a woman aged 50 to 60 with COVID-19, enrolled during active disease. The sequencing input was peripheral blood. The J gene is TRBJ2-2, the V gene TRBV2; possibly TRBD2 for D (5 bases). CDR3 protein: CASSVGTNTGELFF. The CDR3 nucleotides are TGTGCCAGCAGTGTCGGGACGAACACCGGGGAGCTGTTTTTT.